A selection of T cell receptor beta chains follows, all from one sample in a study of beta chain features in type 1 diabetes. Sequencing was performed with immunoSEQ multiplex PCR; in TCRdb, only in-frame clones are kept and a portion is missing. The sample holds nearly 250,000 clones, 13% to 15% seen once. The sequencing sample was made of naive CD4+ T cells from blood. These TCRs come from a woman aged 35 to 49 in good health. Both conserved end residues are part of each CDR3. The D gene is left open where the match is weak. Size values are once, few and many counts, or a class for expanded clones, and some rows have none.

cdr3_aa	cdr3_nt	clone_size	v_call	d_call	j_call	cdr3_length
CASRAGGSYNEQFF	TGTGCCAGCAGGGCGGGGGGCTCCTACAATGAGCAGTTCTTC	NA	TRBV6-5	TRBD2	TRBJ2-1	14
CASSGTGVGANVLTF	TGTGCCAGCTCTGGGACAGGGGTTGGGGCCAACGTCCTGACTTTC	few	TRBV18	TRBD1	TRBJ2-6	15
CASSHSTVDYTF	TGTGCCAGCAGCCATTCGACAGTCGACTACACCTTC	few	TRBV14	NA	TRBJ1-2	12
CASSPGGQGAYEQYF	TGTGCCAGCAGCCCGGGGGGACAGGGGGCCTACGAGCAGTACTTC	NA	TRBV6-5	TRBD1	TRBJ2-7	15
CATSRDRGTGDTQYF	TGTGCCACCAGCAGAGATCGGGGGACGGGAGATACGCAGTATTTT	few	TRBV15	NA	TRBJ2-3	15
CASSDRGLAQPQHF	TGTGCCAGCAGTGACAGGGGGCTTGCTCAGCCCCAGCATTTT	few	TRBV6-1	TRBD1	TRBJ1-5	14
CSVESRFTDTQYF	TGCAGCGTTGAGAGTCGGTTCACAGATACGCAGTATTTT	NA	TRBV29-1	NA	TRBJ2-3	13
CASSFFGGEGQPQHF	TGCGCCAGCAGCTTTTTCGGGGGGGAAGGACAGCCCCAGCATTTT	NA	TRBV5-1	NA	TRBJ1-5	15
CASSEAGTDNQPQHF	TGTGCCAGCAGTGAAGCGGGGACAGACAATCAGCCCCAGCATTTT	few	TRBV2	TRBD1	TRBJ1-5	15
CASSEPARGSNQPQHF	TGTGCCAGCAGTGAACCTGCTCGGGGAAGCAATCAGCCCCAGCATTTT	NA	TRBV6-1	NA	TRBJ1-5	16
CASSLRDYYNEQFF	TGTGCCAGCAGCTTACGAGACTATTACAATGAGCAGTTCTTC	few	TRBV7-9	NA	TRBJ2-1	14
CATKQGHTDTQYF	TGTGCCACCAAACAGGGGCACACAGATACGCAGTATTTT	NA	TRBV2	TRBD1	TRBJ2-3	13
CASSPRDLSYNEQFF	TGTGCCAGCAGTCCTCGGGACTTATCCTACAATGAGCAGTTCTTC	few	TRBV6-1	NA	TRBJ2-1	15
CASSQVNEQFF	TGTGCCAGTAGTCAGGTAAATGAGCAGTTCTTC	few	TRBV19	NA	TRBJ2-1	11
CASNSPQGENTEAFF	TGTGCCAGCAACTCTCCGCAGGGGGAAAACACTGAAGCTTTCTTT	NA	TRBV5-4	TRBD1	TRBJ1-1	15